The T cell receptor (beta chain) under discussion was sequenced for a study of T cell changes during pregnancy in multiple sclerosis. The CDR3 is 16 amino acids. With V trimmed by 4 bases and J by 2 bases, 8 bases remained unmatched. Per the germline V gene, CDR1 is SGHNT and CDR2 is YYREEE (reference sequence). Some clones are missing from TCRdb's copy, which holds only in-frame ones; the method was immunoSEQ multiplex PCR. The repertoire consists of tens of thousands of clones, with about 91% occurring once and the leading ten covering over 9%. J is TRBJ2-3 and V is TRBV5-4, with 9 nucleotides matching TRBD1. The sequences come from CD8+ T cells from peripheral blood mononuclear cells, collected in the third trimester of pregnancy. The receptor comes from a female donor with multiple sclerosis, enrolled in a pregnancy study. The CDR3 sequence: CASSPDRGALTDTQYF. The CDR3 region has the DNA TGTGCCAGCAGCCCGGACAGGGGAGCCCTCACAGATACGCAGTATTTT.